This TCR beta chain came from a study of regulatory T cells in long-lasting Graves disease. Germline-derived CDR1 and CDR2 are SNHLY and FYNNEI. The CDR3 totals 16 residues. V gave up 10 bases and J gave up 1 base; unmatched junction bases: 9. Building of the TCR beta libraries involved iRepertoire HTBI primers and Arm-PCR of CDR3 regions. TCRdb independently ran MiXCR on the multiplex PCR reads; one entry per CDR3 protein. The sample yields about 470,000 distinct CDR3 sequences, around 20% seen once. Time point indicated: persistent/refractory GD, antithyroid drugs over 5 years with positive TRAb. PBMCs were the source of the RNA used for TCR sequencing. This clonotype was detected many times.

The TCR originated in a female donor with Graves disease. The material was peripheral blood mononuclear cells (PBMCs), obtained when the disease was refractory, from a patient treated with antithyroid drugs. The chain carries TRBV2 and TRBJ2-6; 8 nucleotides agree with TRBD2. DNA of the CDR3: TGTGCCACCCAGGGAAGCGGGAGATCTGGGGCCAACGTCCTGACTTTC. This encodes CATQGSGRSGANVLTF.